Sequencing of this T cell receptor (beta chain) was carried out in a study of T cell changes during pregnancy in multiple sclerosis. TCRdb keeps only in-frame clones here, not all; method: immunoSEQ multiplex PCR. The sample carries 40,000 to 50,000 clones, over 85% recorded once. The CDR3 covers 14 residues. CDR1 and CDR2 (germline): KGHSH, LQKENI. Trimming shortened V by 3 bases and J by 5 bases, and 11 bases separated the two germline ends. In this sample, this clone turned up once. The chain employs TRBV18 and TRBJ1-5, with D possibly matching TRBD1 (5 bases). The sequenced sample was CD4+ T cells from peripheral blood mononuclear cells, obtained in the first trimester of pregnancy. The clonotype was recovered from a female donor with multiple sclerosis, enrolled in a pregnancy study. The CDR3 loop reads CASSPGRGDQPQHF. The CDR3 DNA sequence: TGTGCCAGCTCACCGGGACGCGGGGATCAGCCCCAGCATTTT.